Each of the 28 T cell receptor beta chains below was sequenced from the same sample in a study of T cells in tuberculosis. Sequenced by immunoSEQ multiplex PCR; TCRdb stores in-frame clones only, minus some. The table shows about 7,700 clones, with over 90% occurring only once. Sequences were obtained from PBMCs. The source of these receptors is an adult with tuberculosis.

The V and J genes are TRBV28 and TRBJ1-1; D gene uncertain. V lost 2 bases, J lost 0 bases, and 10 bases lay in between. The germline V gene encodes CDR1 MDHEN and CDR2 SYDVKM. This CDR3 has 15 residues. The CDR3 DNA follows: TGTGCCAGCAGTTTACGGTATATGGTGAACACTGAAGCTTTCTTT. Translating gives CASSLRYMVNTEAFF.

The rearrangement joins TRBV10-1 to TRBJ2-5, with TRBD2 matching over 9 bases. V was pared by 4 bases and J by 3 bases, with 6 bases of the junction left unmatched. The germline gives CDR1 WNHNN, CDR2 SYGVQD (reference sequence). CDR3 length equals 15 residues. CDR3 loop: CASSGSSGMEETQYF. CDR3 DNA: TGCGCCAGCAGTGGATCTAGCGGGATGGAAGAGACCCAGTACTTC.

The chain couples TRBV30 to TRBJ1-5; 10 positions match TRBD1. V dropped 3 bases and J dropped 5; count of bases not matched to a gene: 7. The CDR3 has 15 residues. Germline CDR1 reads GTSNPN; CDR2 reads SVGIG (reference sequence). The CDR3 sequence: CAWSGDRGPYQPQHF. In DNA, the CDR3 is TGTGCCTGGAGCGGGGACAGGGGTCCGTATCAGCCCCAGCATTTT.

In DNA, the CDR3 is TGCGCCAGCACGGAGCGGGAGGGCGCAGATACGCAGTATTTT. This gives the protein CASTEREGADTQYF. The chain recombines TRBV5-1 with TRBJ2-3, with TRBD2 identical over 10 bases. This CDR3 has 14 residues. Germline CDR1 is SGHRS and CDR2 is YFSETQ. V trimming: 6 bases; J trimming: 4 bases; junction bases outside the gene matches: 5.

The J gene is TRBJ2-2, the V gene TRBV7-3; 11 positions match TRBD1. Germline loops: CDR1 SGHTA, CDR2 FQGTGA. After removal of 6 bases from V and 5 bases from J, the junction contained 5 bases not matched to a gene. The CDR3 runs 15 residues. The CDR3 region is CASSKGQGATGELFF. The CDR3 region has the DNA TGTGCCAGCAGTAAAGGACAGGGGGCGACCGGGGAGCTGTTTTTT.

This chain connects TRBV7-2 to TRBJ1-5; 7 bases are shared with TRBD1. Germline trimming cut 1 base from V and 8 bases from J; bases unmatched to any gene: 5. The CDR3 runs to 14 residues. Germline CDR1 reads SGHTA; CDR2 reads FQGNSA. The CDR3 DNA follows: TGTGCCAGCAGCTTAGAAGGGGGCATGAAGCCCCAGCATTTT. Amino acids: CASSLEGGMKPQHF.

This chain links TRBV11-2 with TRBJ1-1; D gene uncertain. The germline V gene has CDR1 SGHAT and CDR2 FQNNGV. The V end was cut by 3 bases, the J end by 1 base, with 6 bases between. This CDR3 contains 13 residues. In nucleotides, the CDR3 is TGTGCCAGCAGCTTTGAAGCGAACACTGAAGCTTTCTTT. This sequence encodes CASSFEANTEAFF.

The chain couples TRBV6-1 to TRBJ2-2; D unclear. CDR1 and CDR2 (germline): MNHNS, SASEGT. The CDR3 sequence is 15 residues long. V lost 4 bases and J lost 2, with 11 bases in between. The CDR3 bases are TGTGCCAGCAGTGTTCTCCGGGTAAACACCGGGGAGCTGTTTTTT. Translation gives CASSVLRVNTGELFF.

The CDR3 nucleotides read TGTGCCAGTAGTCCTGGACAGGGGGCCTGGTATGGCTACACCTTC. This codes for CASSPGQGAWYGYTF. This chain joins TRBV19 and TRBJ1-2; TRBD1 agrees at 11 bases. Per germline, CDR1 LNHDA and CDR2 SQIVND (reference sequence). V dropped 5 bases and J dropped 5; count of bases not matched to a gene: 7. There are 15 residues in the CDR3.

Here the CDR3 reads CSVGTVNTEAFF. The DNA for the CDR3 is TGCAGCGTAGGTACAGTAAACACTGAAGCTTTCTTT. The rearrangement joins TRBV29-1 to TRBJ1-1, with unresolved D. The CDR3 totals 12 residues. Between the trimmed V and J ends, which lost 6 bases and 2 bases, there was a span of 10 bases. CDR1 is SQVTM and CDR2 is ANQGSEA in the germline V gene.

This clone was seen only once. This chain connects TRBV5-3 to TRBJ2-2, with D perhaps TRBD2 (6 bases). TRBV5-3 has ORF status, its function being uncertain. The CDR3 is made up of 18 amino acids. The germline V and J ends were trimmed by 1 base and 2 bases, with 18 bases remaining between them. CDR3: CARSLLARQGLNTGELFF. The DNA for the CDR3 is TGTGCCAGAAGCTTGTTGGCTCGGCAGGGACTTAACACCGGGGAGCTGTTTTTT.

This clone has a single count. This chain joins TRBV11-2 and TRBJ2-7; 13 nucleotides align to TRBD2. The ends lost 1 base at V and 0 bases at J; junction bases unmatched: 6. The germline V gene has CDR1 SGHAT and CDR2 FQNNGV. This CDR3 has 18 amino acids. The CDR3 DNA is TGTGCCAGCAGCTTAGCTCCGGGACTAGCGGGGCGCTCCTACGAGCAGTACTTC. Translated, it gives CASSLAPGLAGRSYEQYF.

The rearrangement links TRBV5-8 to TRBJ1-2; TRBD1 agrees at 7 bases. This CDR3 has 15 amino acids. With 2 bases clipped from V and 3 bases from J, the junction kept 7 bases outside the gene matches. The germline V gene has CDR1 SGHTS and CDR2 YDEGEE. CDR3 amino acids: CASSFPDREDYGYTF. Written as DNA, the CDR3 is TGTGCCAGCAGCTTCCCCGACAGGGAAGACTATGGCTACACCTTC.

The CDR3 protein is CSVGATGERANYGYTF. In nucleotides, the CDR3 is TGCAGCGTTGGGGCGACAGGGGAGAGGGCTAACTATGGCTACACCTTC. The chain links TRBV29-1 to TRBJ1-2; 8 bases line up with TRBD1. V trimming: 4 bases; J trimming: 0 bases; junction bases outside the gene matches: 10. Per germline, CDR1 SQVTM and CDR2 ANQGSEA. CDR3 length: 16 amino acids.

The chain links TRBV6-5 to TRBJ2-3, with D maybe TRBD1 (5 bases). CDR1 is MNHEY, CDR2 SVGAGI, per germline. This CDR3 has 14 amino acids. The V and J ends lost 5 bases and 2 bases respectively, with 11 bases between them. In nucleotides, the CDR3 is TGTGCCAGCAGTCGACAGTTTTTCACAGATACGCAGTATTTT. It is translated as CASSRQFFTDTQYF.

The V call is TRBV12-5, the J call TRBJ2-5; D unclear. Germline lookup yields CDR1 LGHNT and CDR2 FRNRAP. CDR3 size: 14 residues. Trimming pared 0 bases from V and 3 bases from J, leaving 8 bases between. CDR3: CASGLVPEEETQYF. DNA of the CDR3: TGTGCTAGTGGTTTGGTACCTGAGGAAGAGACCCAGTACTTC.

The V and J genes are TRBV2 and TRBJ2-3, with D possibly being TRBD2 (5 bases). CDR3 size: 15 residues. V lost 6 bases and J lost 0, with 13 bases in between. The germline V gene encodes CDR1 SNHLY and CDR2 FYNNEI. The CDR3 loop is CASRLDSPSTDTQYF. In DNA, the CDR3 is TGTGCCAGCAGGCTGGACTCACCTAGCACAGATACGCAGTATTTT.

This chain joins TRBV19 and TRBJ2-3, with 7 nucleotides matching TRBD2. CDR1 and CDR2 (germline): LNHDA, SQIVND (reference sequence). V shed 6 bases and J 0 bases; nucleotides not matched to a gene: 6. The CDR3 is 15 residues long. The CDR3 reads CASRNLAASTDTQYF. The CDR3 DNA reads TGTGCCAGTAGAAACCTAGCGGCTAGCACAGATACGCAGTATTTT.

This clone came up once. The gene calls are TRBV9 and TRBJ1-4, with 7 bases fitting TRBD1. The germline gives CDR1 SGDLS, CDR2 YYNGEE. The J segment lost 8 bases and the V segment lost 2 bases, leaving 12 bases of the junction unmatched. CDR3 length equals 16 residues. The DNA for the CDR3 is TGTGCCAGCAGCGTCGTTCCGGACAGGTTCTGGGAAAAACTGTTTTTT. This codes for CASSVVPDRFWEKLFF.

The rearrangement uses TRBV19 and TRBJ1-2; TRBD1 aligns across 7 bases. Germline trimming cut 4 bases from V and 4 bases from J; bases unmatched to any gene: 6. The CDR3 loop spans 14 amino acids. Germline V gene data show CDR1 as LNHDA and CDR2 as SQIVND (reference sequence). The CDR3: CASSTPGQIYGYTF. DNA for the CDR3: TGTGCCAGTAGTACCCCGGGACAGATCTATGGCTACACCTTC.

The chain couples TRBV21-1 to TRBJ2-2; no DNA check was done on the table's D call, TRBD1. TRBV21-1 is an annotated pseudogene. This CDR3 spans 16 amino acids. The CDR3 DNA reads TGTGCCAGCAGCAAGGGGGGACAGGGGTGTACCGGGGAGCTGTTTTTT. Its translation is CASSKGGQGCTGELFF.

This chain connects TRBV27 to TRBJ2-5, with 8 bases lining up with TRBD1. The CDR3 totals 15 residues. Germline CDR1 reads MNHEY; CDR2 reads SMNVEV (reference sequence). V was clipped by 4 bases and J by 4 bases; unmatched bases: 8. Here the CDR3 DNA reads TGTGCCAGCAGTTCGCCCCCGGACAGGGTAGAGACCCAGTACTTC. Protein sequence: CASSSPPDRVETQYF.

The chain couples TRBV6-1 to TRBJ2-4; 10 positions match TRBD1. CDR1 and CDR2 (germline): MNHNS, SASEGT. CDR3 length equals 16 residues. Trimming removed 2 bases from V and 0 bases from J; junction bases left unmatched: 1. In nucleotides, the CDR3 is TGTGCCAGCAGTGAAAGGACAGGGGGAGCCAAAAACATTCAGTACTTC. This encodes CASSERTGGAKNIQYF.

The gene calls are TRBV7-2 and TRBJ2-7, with D possibly being TRBD2 (6 bases). The CDR3 sequence is 15 residues long. Trimming removed 4 bases at V and 3 bases at J, with 16 bases between. Looked up from germline, CDR1 is SGHTA and CDR2 is FQGNSA. CDR3 region: CASSSARLGLYEQYF. The CDR3 DNA reads TGTGCCAGCAGCTCAGCCCGACTAGGACTCTACGAGCAGTACTTC.

V is TRBV7-2 and J is TRBJ2-7; the match to TRBD1 covers 7 bases. The CDR3 has 15 residues. CDR1 SGHTA and CDR2 FQGNSA come from the germline V gene. J gave up 7 bases and V 1 base, and 10 bases lay outside the gene matches. CDR3 DNA sequence: TGTGCCAGCAGCTTAGATGAGACAGGGCCCGATGAGCAGTACTTC. Translation gives CASSLDETGPDEQYF.

CDR3 amino acids: CSGTGGDEQYF. The CDR3 bases are TGCAGCGGGACGGGGGGCGACGAGCAGTACTTC. The chain combines TRBV29-1 with TRBJ2-7; TRBD2 is a possible D gene (7 bases). CDR1 SQVTM and CDR2 ANQGSEA come from the germline V gene. V was pared by 7 bases and J by 5 bases, with 12 bases between. There are 11 residues in the CDR3.

The rearrangement uses TRBV29-1 and TRBJ1-1, with 8 positions matching TRBD1. The CDR3 extends over 10 amino acids. Germline CDR1 SQVTM, CDR2 ANQGSEA. J gave up 11 bases and V 5 bases, and 4 bases lay outside the gene matches. The CDR3 bases are TGCAGCGTTTACAGGGGGAGGGCTTTCTTT. Amino acids: CSVYRGRAFF.

V is TRBV7-2 and J is TRBJ1-4, with D possibly matching TRBD1 (6 bases). The CDR3 contains 17 residues. Trimming removed 1 base from V and 5 bases from J, with 17 bases in between. The germline gives CDR1 SGHTA, CDR2 FQGNSA. The CDR3 sequence is CASSLVPDRTENEKLFF. The CDR3 DNA reads TGTGCCAGCAGCTTAGTGCCCGATAGGACAGAGAATGAAAAACTGTTTTTT.